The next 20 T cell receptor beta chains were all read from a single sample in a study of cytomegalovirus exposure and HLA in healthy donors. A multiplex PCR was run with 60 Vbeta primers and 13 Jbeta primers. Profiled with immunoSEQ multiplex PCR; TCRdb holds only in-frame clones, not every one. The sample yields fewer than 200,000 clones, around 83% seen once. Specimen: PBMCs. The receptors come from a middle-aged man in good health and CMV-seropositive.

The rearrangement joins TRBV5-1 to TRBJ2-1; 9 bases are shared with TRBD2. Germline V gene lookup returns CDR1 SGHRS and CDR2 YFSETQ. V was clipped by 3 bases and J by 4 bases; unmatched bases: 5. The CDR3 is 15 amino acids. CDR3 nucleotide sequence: TGCGCCAGCAGCTCGGCGGGAGGGCTGTACAATGAGCAGTTCTTC. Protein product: CASSSAGGLYNEQFF.

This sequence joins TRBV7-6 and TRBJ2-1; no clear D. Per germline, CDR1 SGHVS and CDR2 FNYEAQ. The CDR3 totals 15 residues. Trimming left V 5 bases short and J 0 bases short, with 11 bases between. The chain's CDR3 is CASSTPYSSYNEQFF. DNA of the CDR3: TGTGCCAGCAGCACCCCCTATAGCTCCTACAATGAGCAGTTCTTC.

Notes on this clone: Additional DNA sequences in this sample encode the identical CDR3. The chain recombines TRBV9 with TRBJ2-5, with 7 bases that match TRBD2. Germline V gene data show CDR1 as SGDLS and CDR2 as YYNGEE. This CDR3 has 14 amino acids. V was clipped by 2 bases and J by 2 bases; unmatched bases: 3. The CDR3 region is CASSVSSGQETQYF. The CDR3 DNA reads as TGTGCCAGCAGCGTCTCTAGCGGACAAGAGACCCAGTACTTC. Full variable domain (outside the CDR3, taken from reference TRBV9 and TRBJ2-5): DSGVTQTPKHLITATGQRVTLRCSPRSGDLSVYWYQQSLDQGLQFLIQYYNGEERAKGNILERFSAQQFPDLHSELNLSSLELGDSALYFCASSVSSGQETQYFGPGTRLLVL.

CDR3 sequence: CASSPRLAGPYEQYF. The CDR3 coding sequence is TGTGCCAGCAGCCCGAGACTAGCGGGGCCTTACGAGCAGTACTTC. The chain carries TRBV11-1 and TRBJ2-5, with 11 bases fitting TRBD2. The J call may be wrong; the DNA end is better matched by TRBJ2-7. The CDR3 has 15 residues. The germline gives CDR1 SGHAT, CDR2 FQDESV (reference sequence).

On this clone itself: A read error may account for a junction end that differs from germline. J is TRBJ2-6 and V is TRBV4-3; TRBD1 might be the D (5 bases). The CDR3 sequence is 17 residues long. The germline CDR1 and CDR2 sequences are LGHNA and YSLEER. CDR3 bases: TGCGCCAGCAGCCAATCCCAACCGATCTCTGGGGCCAACGGCCTGACTTTC. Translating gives CASSQSQPISGANGLTF.

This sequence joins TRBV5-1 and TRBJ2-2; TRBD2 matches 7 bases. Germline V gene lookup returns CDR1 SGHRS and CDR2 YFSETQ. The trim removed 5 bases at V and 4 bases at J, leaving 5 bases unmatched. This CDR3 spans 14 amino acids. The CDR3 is CASSSSGTTGELFF. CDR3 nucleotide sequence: TGCGCCAGCAGTTCTAGCGGCACCACCGGGGAGCTGTTTTTT.

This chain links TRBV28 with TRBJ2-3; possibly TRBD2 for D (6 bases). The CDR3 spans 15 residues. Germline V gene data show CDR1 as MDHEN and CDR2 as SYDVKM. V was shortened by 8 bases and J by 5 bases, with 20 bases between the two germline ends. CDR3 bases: TGTGCCAGCCAGACTAGTATGTCTCATGGAGATACGCAGTATTTT. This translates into CASQTSMSHGDTQYF.

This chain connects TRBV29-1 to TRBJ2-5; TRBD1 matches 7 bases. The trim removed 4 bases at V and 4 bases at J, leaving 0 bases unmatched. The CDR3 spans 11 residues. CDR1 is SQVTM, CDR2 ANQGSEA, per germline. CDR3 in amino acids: CSVAGGETQYF. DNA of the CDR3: TGCAGCGTTGCAGGGGGAGAGACCCAGTACTTC.

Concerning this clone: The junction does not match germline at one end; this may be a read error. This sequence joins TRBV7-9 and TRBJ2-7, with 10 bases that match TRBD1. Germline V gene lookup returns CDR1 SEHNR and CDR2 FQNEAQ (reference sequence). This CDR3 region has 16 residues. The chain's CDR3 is CSSSGPGQGLSYEQYF. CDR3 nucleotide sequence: TGTTCCAGCAGCGGGCCGGGACAGGGGTTATCCTACGAGCAGTACTTC.

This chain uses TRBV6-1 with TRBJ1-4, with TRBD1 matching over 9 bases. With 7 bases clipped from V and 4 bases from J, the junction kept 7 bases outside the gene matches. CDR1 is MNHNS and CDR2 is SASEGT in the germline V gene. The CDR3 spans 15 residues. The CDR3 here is CASNSLGQGNEKLFF. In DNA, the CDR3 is TGTGCCAGCAATAGCCTGGGACAGGGTAATGAAAAACTGTTTTTT.

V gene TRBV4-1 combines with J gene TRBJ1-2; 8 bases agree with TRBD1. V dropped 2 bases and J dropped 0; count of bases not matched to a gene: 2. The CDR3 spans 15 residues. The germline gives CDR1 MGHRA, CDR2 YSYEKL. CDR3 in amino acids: CASSQPTGANYGYTF. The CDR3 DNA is TGCGCCAGCAGCCAACCGACAGGGGCTAACTATGGCTACACCTTC.

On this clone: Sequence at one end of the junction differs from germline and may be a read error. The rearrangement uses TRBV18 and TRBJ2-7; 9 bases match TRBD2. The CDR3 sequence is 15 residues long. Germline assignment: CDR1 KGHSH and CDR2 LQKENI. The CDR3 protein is CASPPVSTSGYEQYF. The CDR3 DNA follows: TGTGCCAGCCCACCAGTTTCAACTAGCGGGTACGAGCAGTACTTC.

CDR3 sequence reads: CASSLGGTGAYEQYF. The CDR3 nucleotides are TGTGCCAGCAGTCTCGGGGGGACAGGTGCCTACGAGCAGTACTTC. J is TRBJ2-7 and V is TRBV6-5; weak D call: TRBD1 (8 bases). V lost 5 bases and J lost 2, with 16 bases in between. Germline V gene data show CDR1 as MNHEY and CDR2 as SVGAGI. This CDR3 region has 15 residues.

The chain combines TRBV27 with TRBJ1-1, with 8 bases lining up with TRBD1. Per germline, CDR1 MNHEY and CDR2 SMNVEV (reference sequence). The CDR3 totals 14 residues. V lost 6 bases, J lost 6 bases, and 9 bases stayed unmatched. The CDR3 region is CASSKNGQGAEAFF. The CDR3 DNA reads TGTGCCAGCAGCAAAAACGGACAGGGCGCTGAAGCTTTCTTT.

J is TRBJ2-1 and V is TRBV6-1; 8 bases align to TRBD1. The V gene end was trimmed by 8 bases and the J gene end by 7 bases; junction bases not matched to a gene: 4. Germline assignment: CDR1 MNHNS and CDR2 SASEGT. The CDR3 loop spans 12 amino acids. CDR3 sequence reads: CASGRQGNEQFF. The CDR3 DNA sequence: TGTGCCAGCGGCCGACAGGGGAATGAGCAGTTCTTC.

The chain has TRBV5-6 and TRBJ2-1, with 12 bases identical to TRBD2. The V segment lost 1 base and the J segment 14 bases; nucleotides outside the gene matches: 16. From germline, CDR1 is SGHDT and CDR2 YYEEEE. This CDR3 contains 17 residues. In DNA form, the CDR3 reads TGTGCCAGCAGCTTGTTGACTAGCGGGAGTCACACCTCCCCAAAGTTCTTC. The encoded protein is CASSLLTSGSHTSPKFF.

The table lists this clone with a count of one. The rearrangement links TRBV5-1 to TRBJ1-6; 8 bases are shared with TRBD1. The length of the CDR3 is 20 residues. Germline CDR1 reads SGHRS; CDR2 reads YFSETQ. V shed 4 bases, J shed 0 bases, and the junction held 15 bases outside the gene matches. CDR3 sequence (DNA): TGCGCCAGCAGCGTCAAGTCCGGGACAGGCCCGAGCTCCTATAATTCACCCCTCCACTTT. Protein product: CASSVKSGTGPSSYNSPLHF. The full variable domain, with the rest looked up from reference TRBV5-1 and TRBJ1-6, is KAGVTQTPRYLIKTRGQQVTLSCSPISGHRSVSWYQQTPGQGLQFLFEYFSETQRNKGNFPGRFSGRQFSNSRSEMNVSTLELGDSALYLCASSVKSGTGPSSYNSPLHFGNGTRLTVT.

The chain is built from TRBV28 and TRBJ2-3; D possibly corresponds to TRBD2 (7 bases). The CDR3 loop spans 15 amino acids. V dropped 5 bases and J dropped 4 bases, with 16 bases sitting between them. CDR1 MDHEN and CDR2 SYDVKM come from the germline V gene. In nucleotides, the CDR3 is TGTGCCAGCAGTCCCGCGGGGGCGGAATCAGATACGCAGTATTTT. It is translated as CASSPAGAESDTQYF.

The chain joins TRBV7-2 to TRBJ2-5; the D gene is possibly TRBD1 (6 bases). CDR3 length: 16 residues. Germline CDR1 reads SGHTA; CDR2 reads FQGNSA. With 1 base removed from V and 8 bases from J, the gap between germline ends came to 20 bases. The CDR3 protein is CASSLEIDRYRGTQYF. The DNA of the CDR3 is TGTGCCAGCAGCTTAGAGATTGACAGGTATAGAGGAACCCAGTACTTC.

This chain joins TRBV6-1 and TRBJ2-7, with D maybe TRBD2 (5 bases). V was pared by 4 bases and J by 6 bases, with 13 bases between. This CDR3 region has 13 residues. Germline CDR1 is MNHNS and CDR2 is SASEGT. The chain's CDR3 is CASSGNVATEQYF. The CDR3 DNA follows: TGTGCCAGCAGTGGAAATGTAGCGACCGAGCAGTACTTC.